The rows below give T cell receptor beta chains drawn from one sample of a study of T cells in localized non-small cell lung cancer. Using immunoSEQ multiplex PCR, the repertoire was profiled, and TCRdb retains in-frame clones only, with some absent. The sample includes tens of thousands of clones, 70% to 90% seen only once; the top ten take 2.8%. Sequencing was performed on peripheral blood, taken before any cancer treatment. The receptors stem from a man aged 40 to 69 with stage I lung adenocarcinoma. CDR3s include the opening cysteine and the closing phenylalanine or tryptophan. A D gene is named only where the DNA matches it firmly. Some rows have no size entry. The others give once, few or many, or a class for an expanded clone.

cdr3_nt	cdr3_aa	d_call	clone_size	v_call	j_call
TGTGCCAGCCAGGACAGGGGGCAACGGGGGAGAAATGAGCAGTTCTTC	CASQDRGQRGRNEQFF	TRBD1	NA	TRBV25-1	TRBJ2-1
TGTGCCAGCAGCTTACTCGGAGAGACCCAGTACTTC	CASSLLGETQYF	NA	NA	TRBV7-6	TRBJ2-5
TGTGCCACCCGCGGGGCAGGGGAGGGAAACACCATATATTTT	CATRGAGEGNTIYF	NA	NA	TRBV10-3	TRBJ1-3
TGTGCCAGCAGCTTAGCGCTAAACGAGCAGTACTTC	CASSLALNEQYF	NA	NA	TRBV7-2	TRBJ2-7
TGTGCCAGCTCACCGTACCCCCTAAGGGGGGCTAACTATGGCTACACCTTC	CASSPYPLRGANYGYTF	NA	NA	TRBV18	TRBJ1-2
TGTGCCAGCAGCAGAGGACTAGCGGGAGAGGGGCACGAGCAGTACTTC	CASSRGLAGEGHEQYF	NA	few	TRBV21-1	TRBJ2-7
TGTGCCAGCAGTCCAGGGGTACGGGATACGCAGTATTTT	CASSPGVRDTQYF	NA	once	TRBV27	TRBJ2-3
TGTGCCAGCAGCCCCGAGGACAGATATGGCTACACCTTC	CASSPEDRYGYTF	NA	few	TRBV14	TRBJ1-2
TGTGCCAGCAGCTTAAACGACGTCAGGGGGGAGACCCAGTACTTC	CASSLNDVRGETQYF	TRBD1	NA	TRBV7-3	TRBJ2-5
TGTGCCAGCAGTTTAGTCTGGCTTAGCGGGAGATTGGATACGCAGTATTTT	CASSLVWLSGRLDTQYF	TRBD2	NA	TRBV27	TRBJ2-3
TGCGCCAGCAGCTCTCTTCCCGGGACCTCGAGCACAGATACGCAGTATTTT	CASSSLPGTSSTDTQYF	NA	once	TRBV5-1	TRBJ2-3
TGTGCCAGTAGTGGACAGCTTGTATCCGGGGAGCTGTTTTTT	CASSGQLVSGELFF	NA	once	TRBV19	TRBJ2-2
TGTGCCAGCAGTGAAGCAGGACCCGGGGAGACCCAGTACTTC	CASSEAGPGETQYF	NA	NA	TRBV25-1	TRBJ2-5
TGTGCCAGCAGCTTATCCGTACGGCCACTCTATGGCTACACCTTC	CASSLSVRPLYGYTF	NA	NA	TRBV7-3	TRBJ1-2
TGTGCCAGCAGCCGGGACGGAAAAAGAAACACCGGGGAGCTGTTTTTT	CASSRDGKRNTGELFF	NA	few	TRBV5-5	TRBJ2-2
TGTGCCAGCAGCGTAGGTTCCGATTCCTACGAGCAGTACTTC	CASSVGSDSYEQYF	NA	once	TRBV9	TRBJ2-7
TGTGCCAGCTCACTGACAGGGCCCAGCTCTGGAAACACCATATATTTT	CASSLTGPSSGNTIYF	TRBD1	NA	TRBV18	TRBJ1-3
TGCGCCAGCAGCCGCCAGGGGGGCCTACTCACCGGGGAGCTGTTTTTT	CASSRQGGLLTGELFF	NA	NA	TRBV5-1	TRBJ2-2
TGTGCCAGCGGAGATTACGAGCAGTACTTC	CASGDYEQYF	NA	NA	TRBV27	TRBJ2-7
TGTGCCAGCGGGACGCTAGCCTACGAGCAGTACTTC	CASGTLAYEQYF	NA	NA	TRBV27	TRBJ2-7
TGTGCCACCTTGACCGGGATTCCAGGGGGCTACACCTTC	CATLTGIPGGYTF	NA	NA	TRBV28	TRBJ1-2
TGTGCCAGCAGCCATCCAGCTGTGGAGCTGTTTTTT	CASSHPAVELFF	NA	NA	TRBV28	TRBJ2-2
TGTGCCAGCAGCTCAGGAGTGAACACTGAAGCTTTCTTT	CASSSGVNTEAFF	NA	NA	TRBV7-3	TRBJ1-1
TGTGCCAGCTCACCAGAGACGGGGACTAATGAAAAACTGTTTTTT	CASSPETGTNEKLFF	NA	NA	TRBV18	TRBJ1-4
TGTGCCAGCAGACCTCGACTAGCGGGAGGGAGGGGAGCCAAAAACATTCAGTACTTC	CASRPRLAGGRGAKNIQYF	TRBD2	NA	TRBV27	TRBJ2-4
TGTGCCAGCAGTTACTCGAAGGGTGGGAGGAATGGCTACACCTTC	CASSYSKGGRNGYTF	NA	NA	TRBV6-6	TRBJ1-2
TGTGCCAGCAGCTGGGGAGCGGAGACCCAGTACTTC	CASSWGAETQYF	NA	NA	TRBV7-9	TRBJ2-5
TGTGCCTGGAGGACACCGAACACCGGGGAGCTGTTTTTT	CAWRTPNTGELFF	NA	NA	TRBV30	TRBJ2-2
TGCGCCAGCAGCTTGTGGGCCGGGACAGGGGGAGAAAAACTGTTTTTT	CASSLWAGTGGEKLFF	TRBD1	NA	TRBV5-1	TRBJ1-4
TGCAGTGCTGGAACTAACTATGGCTACACCTTC	CSAGTNYGYTF	NA	once	TRBV20-1	TRBJ1-2
TGCAGCGCGGGCACGGGACCTGGCACAGATACGCAGTATTTT	CSAGTGPGTDTQYF	NA	NA	TRBV29-1	TRBJ2-3
TGTGCCAGCAGCTTTGGCGGCAGAAGCATTTACGAGCAGTACTTC	CASSFGGRSIYEQYF	NA	NA	TRBV5-6	TRBJ2-7
TGTGCCTGGACCCGGGGAGGGAAGAACACTGAAGCTTTCTTT	CAWTRGGKNTEAFF	NA	NA	TRBV30	TRBJ1-1
TGTGCCAGCAGCTCCCCAGAAACGGGCCAGCTCTACGAGCAGTACTTC	CASSSPETGQLYEQYF	NA	NA	TRBV7-9	TRBJ2-7
TGTGCCAGCAGCCGTTCGACAGGGAGCTACGAGCAGTACTTC	CASSRSTGSYEQYF	TRBD1	few	TRBV7-6	TRBJ2-7
TGTGCCAGCTCACCGATACAGGGGTACGACGGCGAGCAGTACTTC	CASSPIQGYDGEQYF	TRBD1	few	TRBV18	TRBJ2-7
TGTGCCAGTATCAACAGGGTGCCCCCGAACACTGAAGCTTTCTTT	CASINRVPPNTEAFF	NA	NA	TRBV19	TRBJ1-1
TGTGCCAGCTCACCAATCGGTTCGTCTAGCGGGAGCTCGGGCACAGATACGCAGTATTTT	CASSPIGSSSGSSGTDTQYF	TRBD2	NA	TRBV18	TRBJ2-3
TGCAGCGGTGGACAGCGGCGGGAGGCTGAAGCTTTCTTT	CSGGQRREAEAFF	NA	NA	TRBV29-1	TRBJ1-1
TGTGCCAGCAGGACAGGGCAGGGCTACACCTTC	CASRTGQGYTF	TRBD1	NA	TRBV27	TRBJ1-2
TGTGCCACCAGCAGAGATTACACTAGCGGAAGCACAGATACGCAGTATTTT	CATSRDYTSGSTDTQYF	TRBD2	NA	TRBV15	TRBJ2-3
TGCGCCAGCAGCCTGTTTGGGACTAGCGATAAAAACATTCAGTACTTC	CASSLFGTSDKNIQYF	TRBD2	NA	TRBV4-1	TRBJ2-4
TGCGCCAGCAGCCAAGATCCAGGGGGCCGGTACGAGCAGTACTTC	CASSQDPGGRYEQYF	TRBD1	NA	TRBV4-3	TRBJ2-7
TGTGCCAGCAGTTTCATTTCCGGATTTACCTACGAGCAGTACTTC	CASSFISGFTYEQYF	NA	NA	TRBV28	TRBJ2-7
TGTGCCAGCTCACTCGTCAGTAGCGGGAGTAAAGAGACCCAGTACTTC	CASSLVSSGSKETQYF	TRBD2	NA	TRBV18	TRBJ2-5
TGTGCCAGCAGCTTAGCGAGGATGAACACTGAAGCTTTCTTT	CASSLARMNTEAFF	NA	NA	TRBV7-9	TRBJ1-1
TGTGCCAGCAGAAGGGACGGGAACACTGAAGCTTTCTTT	CASRRDGNTEAFF	NA	NA	TRBV28	TRBJ1-1
TGTGCCTGGAGACAGGGTAGGACTGAAGCTTTCTTT	CAWRQGRTEAFF	NA	NA	TRBV30	TRBJ1-1
TGTGCCAGCAGCTTAACAGGGATTCCCTACGAGCAGTACTTC	CASSLTGIPYEQYF	NA	NA	TRBV7-2	TRBJ2-7
TGTGCCAGCATTAGGGACCCCCCTGGTGGCGAGCAGTACTTC	CASIRDPPGGEQYF	NA	NA	TRBV6-6	TRBJ2-7
TGCGCCAGCAGCGTCCTCAAGGGGCGCGGAATGAACACTGAAGCTTTCTTT	CASSVLKGRGMNTEAFF	NA	NA	TRBV5-1	TRBJ1-1